These T cell receptor beta chains were read from a single sample in a study of CD8+CD57+ T cells in acquired aplastic anemia. MiXCR was run by TCRdb on the reads, yielding one entry per CDR3 protein. The sample lists 150,000 to 200,000 distinct CDR3 sequences, just under 45% seen once, with under 1.2% in the top ten. The material sequenced was sorted CD4+, CD8+, or CD8+CD57+ T cells (not recorded which) from PBMCs. These TCRs come from a human donor in good health. CDR3s include the opening cysteine and the closing phenylalanine or tryptophan. The D gene is left open where the match is weak. Size is omitted from some rows. Given values are once, few, many or a class for expanded clones.

J: TRBJ2-1
size: once
D: TRBD2
V: TRBV15
CDR3: CATSTGTSGVAEQFF
DNA: TGTGCCACCAGCACCGGGACTAGCGGGGTGGCTGAGCAGTTCTTC

J: TRBJ2-5
size: few
D: -
V: TRBV24-1
CDR3: CATSQTYQETQYF
DNA: TGTGCCACCAGTCAGACCTACCAAGAGACCCAGTACTTC

J: TRBJ2-7
size: many
D: TRBD2
V: TRBV20-1
CDR3: CSARLAGLYEQYF
DNA: TGCAGTGCTAGACTAGCGGGGTTATACGAGCAGTACTTC

J: TRBJ2-3
size: -
D: TRBD1
V: TRBV9
CDR3: CASSVAGTGGLADTQYF
DNA: TGTGCCAGCAGCGTAGCCGGGACAGGGGGACTCGCAGATACGCAGTATTTT

J: TRBJ2-2
size: many
D: -
V: TRBV11-2
CDR3: CASSRAVLNTGELFF
DNA: TGTGCCAGCAGCAGAGCGGTCCTCAACACCGGGGAGCTGTTTTTT

J: TRBJ2-7
size: -
D: -
V: TRBV24-1
CDR3: CATREAGTPSYEQYF
DNA: TGTGCCACCAGGGAAGCCGGGACACCTTCCTACGAGCAGTACTTC

J: TRBJ2-3
size: many
D: -
V: TRBV11-3
CDR3: CASSLRSGGDTQYF
DNA: TGTGCCAGCAGCTTAAGATCGGGTGGGGATACGCAGTATTTT

J: TRBJ2-4
size: many
D: -
V: TRBV7-8
CDR3: CASSLVSGNIQYF
DNA: TGTGCCAGCAGCCTGGTATCGGGGAACATTCAGTACTTC

J: TRBJ1-2
size: -
D: -
V: TRBV24-1
CDR3: CATSDNRAGYTF
DNA: TGTGCCACCAGTGATAACAGGGCGGGCTACACCTTC

J: TRBJ1-6
size: -
D: -
V: TRBV7-6
CDR3: CASSFRPLQAPLHF
DNA: TGTGCCAGCAGCTTCAGACCCCTTCAAGCACCCCTCCACTTT

J: TRBJ2-1
size: -
D: TRBD1
V: TRBV12-3/TRBV12-4
CDR3: CASSPGQGTYNGQFF
DNA: TGTGCCAGCAGTCCGGGACAGGGTACATACAATGGGCAGTTCTTC

J: TRBJ1-2
size: -
D: -
V: TRBV2
CDR3: CASSESQGVYGYTF
DNA: TGTGCCAGCAGTGAATCCCAGGGAGTCTATGGCTACACCTTC

J: TRBJ1-4
size: many
D: -
V: TRBV12-3/TRBV12-4
CDR3: CASSLGATNEKLFF
DNA: TGTGCCAGCAGTTTAGGGGCAACTAATGAAAAACTGTTTTTT

J: TRBJ1-6
size: -
D: -
V: TRBV2
CDR3: CARQGNNSPLHF
DNA: TGTGCCAGACAGGGAAATAATTCACCCCTCCACTTT